Listed below are T cell receptor beta chains from one sample, sequenced in a study of blood T cell repertoires in COVID-19. Clones were read by immunoSEQ multiplex PCR, and TCRdb kept only the in-frame ones, dropping some. The sample has approximately 500,000 clones, roughly 89% seen once. The specimen was peripheral blood. The receptors originated from a woman between 50 and 59 years old with COVID-19, enrolled during active disease. CDR3s include the opening cysteine and the closing phenylalanine or tryptophan. The D gene is left open where the match is weak. Expanded clones are given a class, and other clones once, few, many or no size at all.

d_call: TRBD2; j_call: TRBJ2-3; clone_size: NA; v_call: TRBV5-1; cdr3_nt: TGCGCCAGCAGTCTCTCAGCGCGGGGGGGAGTAGATACGCAGTATTTT; cdr3_aa: CASSLSARGGVDTQYF
d_call: NA; j_call: TRBJ2-7; clone_size: once; v_call: TRBV27; cdr3_nt: TGTGCCAGCAGTCCAGACAGGCTCCCCTACTACGAGCAGTACTTC; cdr3_aa: CASSPDRLPYYEQYF
d_call: NA; j_call: TRBJ1-6; clone_size: NA; v_call: TRBV30; cdr3_nt: TGTGCCTGGAACGGGATAAGCTCCTATAATTCACCCCTCCACTTT; cdr3_aa: CAWNGISSYNSPLHF
d_call: NA; j_call: TRBJ2-1; clone_size: NA; v_call: TRBV5-4; cdr3_nt: TGTGCCAGCAGCGCAACAGGGACCGACAATGAGCAGTTCTTC; cdr3_aa: CASSATGTDNEQFF
d_call: NA; j_call: TRBJ1-5; clone_size: NA; v_call: TRBV28; cdr3_nt: TGTGCCAGCAGATCCAGGTCTGTGGAGCCCCAGCATTTT; cdr3_aa: CASRSRSVEPQHF
d_call: TRBD1; j_call: TRBJ1-1; clone_size: NA; v_call: TRBV5-4; cdr3_nt: TGTGCCAGCAGCCTACAGGGGAAGGGAACTGAAGCTTTCTTT; cdr3_aa: CASSLQGKGTEAFF
d_call: TRBD1; j_call: TRBJ2-1; clone_size: once; v_call: TRBV18; cdr3_nt: TGTGCCAGCTCACCACCACAGGGGGTCTCCTACAATGAGCAGTTCTTC; cdr3_aa: CASSPPQGVSYNEQFF
d_call: TRBD2; j_call: TRBJ2-2; clone_size: NA; v_call: TRBV12-3/TRBV12-4; cdr3_nt: TGTGCCAGCCGGGGGGGCCACACCGGGGAGCTGTTTTTT; cdr3_aa: CASRGGHTGELFF
d_call: NA; j_call: TRBJ1-4; clone_size: few; v_call: TRBV7-9; cdr3_nt: TGTGCCAGCAGCGCTAGAGGAAGCGAAAAACTGTTTTTT; cdr3_aa: CASSARGSEKLFF
d_call: TRBD1; j_call: TRBJ2-7; clone_size: few; v_call: TRBV7-8; cdr3_nt: TGTGCCAGCAGCGACCGGGACAGGGTCCCCTACGAGCAGTACTTC; cdr3_aa: CASSDRDRVPYEQYF
d_call: NA; j_call: TRBJ2-7; clone_size: once; v_call: TRBV5-1; cdr3_nt: TGCGCCAGCAGGGAAGGGGATGGCTACGAGCAGTACTTC; cdr3_aa: CASREGDGYEQYF